The 25 T cell receptor beta chains reported below all come from one sample, sequenced in a study of response to subunit inactivated influenza vaccine. TCRdb reprocessed the RT-PCR reads via MiXCR and lists one record per CDR3 protein. The data contain roughly 570,000 distinct CDR3 sequences, 13% of them singletons. Here the sequenced sample was PBMCs from blood, taken roughly 47 days after vaccination. These receptors came from a man aged 45-60 years who received an inactivated influenza vaccine.

The chain has TRBV12-3 or TRBV12-4 and TRBJ2-5; 10 nucleotides align to TRBD1. The CDR3 has 17 amino acids. The trim removed 3 bases at V and 2 bases at J, leaving 9 bases unmatched. The chain's CDR3 is CASSLYLGQGVQETQYF. The CDR3 DNA sequence: TGTGCCAGCAGTTTGTATTTAGGACAGGGGGTACAAGAGACCCAGTACTTC.

This clonotype was seen repeatedly, ten times or more. The chain's CDR3 is CASSLNGGGNQPQHF. In nucleotides, the CDR3 is TGCGCCAGCAGCTTAAATGGCGGCGGGAACCAGCCCCAGCATTTT. The chain carries TRBV5-1 and TRBJ1-5; no definite D call. The germline gives CDR1 SGHRS, CDR2 YFSETQ. CDR3 length equals 15 residues. V lost 2 bases, J lost 7 bases, and 16 bases lay in between.

The chain recombines TRBV2 with TRBJ2-4; 11 bases map to TRBD2. Germline CDR1 is SNHLY and CDR2 is FYNNEI. V trimming: 6 bases; J trimming: 9 bases; junction bases outside the gene matches: 10. The CDR3 consists of 15 residues. DNA for the CDR3: TGTGCCAGCAGGTCGTCCTCTAGCGGGGGGCCCATTCAGTACTTC. It encodes CASRSSSSGGPIQYF.

The chain couples TRBV25-1 to TRBJ2-2; D is perhaps TRBD1 (6 bases). The CDR3 length is 14 residues. Germline values: CDR1 MGHDK, CDR2 SYGVNS. Trimming took 5 bases from V and 4 from J, leaving 11 bases between them. The DNA of the CDR3 is TGTGCCAGCAGTAGGGGGACGGTCACCGGGGAGCTGTTTTTT. Translated: CASSRGTVTGELFF.

This chain uses TRBV5-6 with TRBJ2-7; D ambiguous. The CDR3 is made up of 14 amino acids. Per the germline V gene, CDR1 is SGHDT and CDR2 is YYEEEE. Trimming took 1 base from V and 3 from J, leaving 11 bases between them. CDR3 coding DNA: TGTGCCAGCAGCTTGATCAGTCAGCTCTACGAGCAGTACTTC. Encoded protein: CASSLISQLYEQYF.

The chain is built from TRBV28 and TRBJ1-2; 8 positions match TRBD1. CDR1 is MDHEN and CDR2 is SYDVKM in the germline V gene. The CDR3 extends over 13 amino acids. Losses at the gene ends were 6 bases for V and 4 bases for J; bases not matched to a gene: 4. CDR3 amino acids: CASRTGQGYGYTF. The DNA of the CDR3 is TGTGCCAGCAGGACCGGACAGGGCTATGGCTACACCTTC.

This clonotype was counted ten times or more. The CDR3 DNA reads TGTGCCAGCAGCCGAGGGACAGGTAACAATGAGCAGTTCTTC. Its protein product is CASSRGTGNNEQFF. This chain uses TRBV21-1 with TRBJ2-1; no check of the table's D call, TRBD1, against the DNA was made. TRBV21-1 is noted as a pseudogene. The CDR3 spans 14 residues.

The V gene is TRBV5-6, the J gene TRBJ2-4; D is unclear. Trimming left V 2 bases short and J 1 base short, with 7 bases between. This CDR3 spans 14 amino acids. Germline CDR1 reads SGHDT; CDR2 reads YYEEEE. The CDR3, as DNA: TGTGCCAGCAGCTTACAGAGGGCCAAAAACATTCAGTACTTC. Protein: CASSLQRAKNIQYF.

This clonotype appeared many times. V and J are TRBV4-1 and TRBJ2-1; D may be TRBD2 (5 bases). This CDR3 is 15 amino acids long. Trimming took off 6 bases at V and 8 bases at J, with 20 bases between the two ends. Germline V gives CDR1 MGHRA, CDR2 YSYEKL. CDR3 in DNA: TGCGCCAGCAGGGGCGGCGGGCTCTTTGAGTATGAGCAGTTCTTC. It yields the protein CASRGGGLFEYEQFF.

The rearrangement joins TRBV20-1 to TRBJ1-2; D uncertain. Trimming took off 0 bases at V and 0 bases at J, with 5 bases between the two ends. The CDR3 sequence is 13 residues long. The germline gives CDR1 DFQATT, CDR2 SNEGSKA (reference sequence). The CDR3 region has the DNA TGCAGTGCTAGAGATAAGCCTAACTATGGCTACACCTTC. Translated: CSARDKPNYGYTF.

The chain carries TRBV10-3 and TRBJ2-3, with 13 bases matching TRBD2. CDR1 is ENHRY and CDR2 is SYGVKD in the germline V gene. The CDR3 is 15 amino acids. The V segment lost 6 bases and the J segment 2 bases; nucleotides outside the gene matches: 2. The DNA for the CDR3 is TGTGCCATCAGCGGACTAGCGGGGGTCACAGATACGCAGTATTTT. Protein sequence: CAISGLAGVTDTQYF.

This clonotype was found many times. The V gene is TRBV7-3, the J gene TRBJ2-1; D is possibly TRBD2 (5 bases). Germline CDR1 and CDR2: SGHTA and FQGTGA. V was pared by 1 base and J by 4 bases, with 8 bases between. The CDR3 is 14 amino acids. CDR3 loop: CASSLIASYNEQFF. CDR3 DNA: TGTGCCAGCAGCTTAATAGCGAGTTACAATGAGCAGTTCTTC.

The chain recombines TRBV12-3 or TRBV12-4 with TRBJ1-2; 9 positions agree with TRBD1. The CDR3 has 13 residues. V lost 3 bases and J lost 8; bases outside the gene matches: 4. The CDR3 nucleotides read TGTGCCAGCAGTTTCGACAGGGGGAACGGCTACACCTTC. Encoded protein: CASSFDRGNGYTF.

The gene calls are TRBV20-1 and TRBJ2-7; the D gene could be TRBD1 or TRBD2 (5 bases each). The CDR3 runs 12 residues. Germline V gene sequence: CDR1 DFQATT, CDR2 SNEGSKA (reference sequence). V was clipped by 0 bases and J by 6 bases, with 9 bases between them. CDR3 amino acids: CSARDDGTEQYF. Here the CDR3 DNA reads TGCAGTGCTAGAGACGACGGGACCGAGCAGTACTTC.

This clonotype came up many times. The CDR3 sequence: CASTLTSGYSYNEQFF. The CDR3 DNA is TGTGCCAGCACCCTGACTAGCGGGTACTCCTACAATGAGCAGTTCTTC. The chain joins TRBV12-3 or TRBV12-4 to TRBJ2-1; 10 bases align to TRBD2. The CDR3 runs to 16 residues. V was pared by 7 bases and J by 0 bases, with 6 bases of the junction left unmatched.

The gene calls are TRBV3-1 and TRBJ1-6, with 10 bases that match TRBD1. The CDR3 covers 15 residues. J gave up 9 bases and V 2 bases, and 4 bases lay outside the gene matches. The V gene's germline CDR1 is LGHDT and CDR2 YNNKEL (reference sequence). This CDR3 reads CASSQLRTGGSPLHF. The CDR3 DNA is TGTGCCAGCAGCCAATTGCGGACAGGGGGTTCACCCCTCCACTTT.

This clonotype has ten or more counts. V usage is TRBV7-8 and J usage is TRBJ2-5; tentatively, D is TRBD1 (6 bases). Germline V gives CDR1 SGHVS, CDR2 FQNEAQ. The CDR3 covers 16 residues. Trimming shortened V by 1 base and J by 1 base, and 13 bases separated the two germline ends. CDR3 bases: TGTGCCAGCAGCTTAGGATATACAGGGAGCCAAGAGACCCAGTACTTC. Translating it yields CASSLGYTGSQETQYF.

V and J are TRBV11-2 and TRBJ2-3; D gene uncertain. Trimming removed 11 bases at V and 0 bases at J, with 18 bases between. The germline gives CDR1 SGHAT, CDR2 FQNNGV. The CDR3 totals 15 residues. CDR3 region: CAGSNGFASTDTQYF. CDR3 DNA sequence: TGTGCCGGTTCTAATGGGTTCGCTAGCACAGATACGCAGTATTTT. The full variable domain, its missing parts supplied by reference TRBV11-2 and TRBJ2-3, is EAGVAQSPRYKIIEKRQSVAFWCNPISGHATLYWYQQILGQGPKLLIQFQNNGVVDDSQLPKDRFSAERLKGVDSTLKIQPAKLEDSAVYLCAGSNGFASTDTQYFGPGTRLTVL.

Many counts were recorded for this clonotype. The rearrangement uses TRBV20-1 and TRBJ1-2, with 9 positions matching TRBD1. In germline, CDR1 is DFQATT, CDR2 SNEGSKA (reference sequence). V shed 3 bases and J 5 bases; nucleotides not matched to a gene: 13. CDR3 length: 16 amino acids. The CDR3 protein is CSARPVERDRVYGYTF. Here the CDR3 DNA reads TGCAGTGCTAGGCCGGTAGAAAGGGACAGGGTATATGGCTACACCTTC.

This clonotype was observed a handful of times. This chain uses TRBV6-2 or TRBV6-3 with TRBJ2-1; a possible D gene is TRBD2 (6 bases). V was pared by 5 bases and J by 0 bases, with 11 bases between. The CDR3 extends over 15 amino acids. CDR1 is MNHEY and CDR2 is SVGEGT in the germline V gene. DNA of the CDR3: TGTGCCAGCAGTAAAAGCGGGCACTCCTACAATGAGCAGTTCTTC. This translates into CASSKSGHSYNEQFF.

The chain carries TRBV12-3 or TRBV12-4 and TRBJ1-2; D remains unclear. V was trimmed by 1 base and J by 8 bases, leaving 11 bases between them. This CDR3 spans 13 amino acids. CDR3 sequence: CASSLGPRPGYTF. Written as DNA, the CDR3 is TGTGCCAGCAGTTTAGGGCCGCGTCCGGGCTACACCTTC.

CDR3 region: CASSLVTRSGANVLTF. CDR3 sequence (DNA): TGTGCCAGCAGCTTAGTTACCCGCTCTGGGGCCAACGTCCTGACTTTC. The rearrangement uses TRBV7-2 and TRBJ2-6; no clear D. CDR1 and CDR2 (germline): SGHTA, FQGNSA. V lost 1 base and J lost 0, with 7 bases in between. The CDR3 covers 16 residues. The full variable domain, completed using reference TRBV7-2 and TRBJ2-6, is GAGVSQSPSNKVTEKGKDVELRCDPISGHTALYWYRQSLGQGLEFLIYFQGNSAPDKSGLPSDRFSAERTGGSVSTLTIQRTQQEDSAVYLCASSLVTRSGANVLTFGAGSRLTVL.

This clonotype turned up a few times. This chain connects TRBV10-2 to TRBJ1-2; 8 bases match TRBD1. The CDR3 totals 14 residues. Per the germline V gene, CDR1 is WSHSY and CDR2 is SAAADI. V gave up 2 bases and J gave up 5 bases; unmatched junction bases: 4. This CDR3 reads CASSEAGGSYGYTF. In nucleotides, the CDR3 is TGCGCCAGCAGTGAGGCAGGGGGCAGTTATGGCTACACCTTC.

This clonotype was observed at least ten times. This sequence joins TRBV12-3 or TRBV12-4 and TRBJ1-2; D is unresolved. Trimming left V 4 bases short and J 8 bases short, with 5 bases between. The CDR3 contains 10 residues. CDR3 sequence: CASSSKGYTF. The CDR3 DNA reads TGTGCCAGCAGTTCTAAAGGCTACACCTTC.

The table lists this clonotype with many counts. V usage is TRBV20-1 and J usage is TRBJ2-2, with a tentative D call TRBD2 (5 bases). The CDR3 extends over 13 amino acids. The germline V and J ends were trimmed by 0 bases and 6 bases, with 8 bases remaining between them. Germline V gene lookup returns CDR1 DFQATT and CDR2 SNEGSKA (reference sequence). The CDR3 bases are TGCAGTGCTAGAGATGGAGGCTCCGGGGAGCTGTTTTTT. This encodes CSARDGGSGELFF.